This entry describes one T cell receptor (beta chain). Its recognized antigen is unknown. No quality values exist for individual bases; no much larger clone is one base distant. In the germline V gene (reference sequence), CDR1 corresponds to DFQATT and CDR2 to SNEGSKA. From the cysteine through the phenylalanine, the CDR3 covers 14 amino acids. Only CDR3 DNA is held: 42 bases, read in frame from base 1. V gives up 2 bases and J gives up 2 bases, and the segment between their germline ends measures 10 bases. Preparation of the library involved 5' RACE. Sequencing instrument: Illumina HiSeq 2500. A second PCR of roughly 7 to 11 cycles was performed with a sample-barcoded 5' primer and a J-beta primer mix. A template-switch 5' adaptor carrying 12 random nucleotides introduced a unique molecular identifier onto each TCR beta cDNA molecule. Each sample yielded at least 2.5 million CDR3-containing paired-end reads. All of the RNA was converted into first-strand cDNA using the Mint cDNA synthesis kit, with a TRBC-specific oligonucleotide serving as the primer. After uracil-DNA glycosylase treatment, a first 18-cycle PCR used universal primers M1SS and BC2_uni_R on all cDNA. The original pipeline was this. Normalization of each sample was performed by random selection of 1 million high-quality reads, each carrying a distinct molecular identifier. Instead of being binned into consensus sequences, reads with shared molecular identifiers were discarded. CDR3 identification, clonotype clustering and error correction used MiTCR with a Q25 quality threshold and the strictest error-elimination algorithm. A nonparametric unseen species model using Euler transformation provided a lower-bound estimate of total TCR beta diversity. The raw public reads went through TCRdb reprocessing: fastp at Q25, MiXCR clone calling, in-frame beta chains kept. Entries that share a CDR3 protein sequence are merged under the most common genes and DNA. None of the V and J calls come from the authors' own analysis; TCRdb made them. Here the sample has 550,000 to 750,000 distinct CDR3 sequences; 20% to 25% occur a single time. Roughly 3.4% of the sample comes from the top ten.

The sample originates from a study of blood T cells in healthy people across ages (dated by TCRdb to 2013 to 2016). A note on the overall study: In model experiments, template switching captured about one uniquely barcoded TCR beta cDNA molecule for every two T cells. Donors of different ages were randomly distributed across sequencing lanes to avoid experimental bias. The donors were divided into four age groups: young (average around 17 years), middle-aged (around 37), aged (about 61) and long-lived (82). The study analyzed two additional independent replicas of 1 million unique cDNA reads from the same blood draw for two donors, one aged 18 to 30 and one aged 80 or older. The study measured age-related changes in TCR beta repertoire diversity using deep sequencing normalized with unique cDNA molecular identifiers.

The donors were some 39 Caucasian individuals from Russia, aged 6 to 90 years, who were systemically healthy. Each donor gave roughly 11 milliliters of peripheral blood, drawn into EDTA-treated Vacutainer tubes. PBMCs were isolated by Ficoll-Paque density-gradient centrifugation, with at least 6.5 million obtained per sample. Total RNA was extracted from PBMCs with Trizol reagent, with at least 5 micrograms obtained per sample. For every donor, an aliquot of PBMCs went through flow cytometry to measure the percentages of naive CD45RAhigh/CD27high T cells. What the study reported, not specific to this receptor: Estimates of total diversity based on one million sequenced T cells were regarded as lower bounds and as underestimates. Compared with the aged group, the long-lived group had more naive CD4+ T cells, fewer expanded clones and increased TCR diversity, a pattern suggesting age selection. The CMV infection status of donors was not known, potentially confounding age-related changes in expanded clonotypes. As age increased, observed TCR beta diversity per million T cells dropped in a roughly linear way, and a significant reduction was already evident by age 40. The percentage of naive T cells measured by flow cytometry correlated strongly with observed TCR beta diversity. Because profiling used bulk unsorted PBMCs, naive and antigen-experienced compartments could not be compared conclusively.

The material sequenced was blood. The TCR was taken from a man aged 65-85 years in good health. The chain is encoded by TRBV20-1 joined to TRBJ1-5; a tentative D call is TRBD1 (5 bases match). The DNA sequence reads TGCAGTGCTAGATCGGGGGAGCGCAATCAGCCCCAGCATTTT. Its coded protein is CSARSGERNQPQHF.